This T cell receptor (beta chain) was found in a study of vaccination and CD4 T cells after COVID-19. The time point: late sampling 161 to 241 days after vaccination in a few convalescent patients. Noted treatment: roughly nine-day PBMC culture with coronavirus spike peptide pools or control peptides (ViraFEST assay). ViraFEST enlarged antigen-specific T cell populations with peptide pools and afterwards sequenced TCRs. Worth noting for this clonotype: No antigen is known for it.

This CDR3 contains 14 residues. The V and J ends lost 4 bases and 3 bases respectively, with 13 bases between them. Germline V gene lookup returns CDR1 SGHKS and CDR2 YYEKEE (reference sequence). Sequence data for DNA of cultured CD4+ T cells were generated by the Oncomine TCR Beta short-read assay. Genomic DNA was extracted from cultured CD4+ T cells. TCRdb independently ran MiXCR on the PCR reads; one entry per CDR3 protein. Among about 18,000 distinct CDR3 sequences listed, roughly 50% were seen once. This rearrangement joins TRBV5-5 to TRBJ1-1; TRBD1 might be the D (6 bases). The receptor comes from a human donor who had recovered from COVID-19. The sample consisted of CD4+ T cells from blood, cultured in vitro, taken about 7 months after SARS-CoV-2 vaccination. CDR3 loop: CASSVTGRDTEAFF. The CDR3 DNA is TGTGCCAGCAGCGTGACAGGTCGGGACACTGAAGCTTTCTTT.